This T cell receptor beta chain was recorded in a study of early T cells in non-severe SARS-CoV-2 infection. As for the study in general: Bulk RNA from unsorted whole blood was sequenced; chains were unpaired.

Study-level findings and limits: VDJdb matching skewed toward anti-spike CD8 responses, missing private and CD4 specificities.

Per germline, CDR1 SEHNR and CDR2 FQNEAQ (reference sequence). This CDR3 contains 14 residues. V was pared by 3 bases and J by 6 bases, with 11 bases between. The TCR library protocol was used to attach unique molecular identifiers. These identifiers were attached to individual cDNA molecules. Using its own MiXCR run on the 5' RACE reads, TCRdb lists one record per CDR3 protein. Of 74,000 or so distinct CDR3 sequences listed, 9.5% to 13% are singletons. This clonotype was recorded many times. Its antigen is unidentified. This sequence was found in an adult who was a healthcare worker with PCR-confirmed SARS-CoV-2 infection or an uninfected control (not recorded which). The rearrangement links TRBV7-9 to TRBJ1-4; D is possibly TRBD1 (6 bases). The specimen sequenced was whole blood. The CDR3 nucleotides are TGTGCCAGCAGCTTCGCACAGGGAGATGAAAAACTGTTTTTT. It specifies CASSFAQGDEKLFF.